This T cell receptor beta chain was retrieved from a study of cytomegalovirus exposure and HLA in healthy donors. Whole-study results and caveats: A later analysis revealed that TCR association rates differed between HLA loci, peaking at DRB1 and bottoming out at HLA-C.

Worth noting for this clone: Antigen: not known.

The CDR3 totals 13 residues. Germline trimming cut 6 bases from V and 1 base from J; bases unmatched to any gene: 2. Germline loops: CDR1 SGHNT, CDR2 YENEEA. PCR primers comprised 60 Vbeta and 13 Jbeta primers. Data came from immunoSEQ multiplex PCR; TCRdb stores just in-frame clones and leaves some out. The data show over 100,000 clones, with 75% to 90% seen just once and 2% to 2.5% held by the top ten. Material for sequencing was PBMCs. The source is a man in his thirties or forties in good health and CMV-seronegative. The chain joins TRBV11-3 to TRBJ1-1; TRBD1 agrees at 7 bases. The CDR3 here is CASRGQENTEAFF. The CDR3 nucleotides read TGTGCCAGCAGAGGACAGGAGAACACTGAAGCTTTCTTT.